This note documents a single T cell receptor (beta chain) sequence. The data belong to a study of T cell changes during pregnancy in multiple sclerosis. TCRdb's table, derived via immunoSEQ multiplex PCR, lists solely in-frame clones and lacks some. The sample holds 90,000 to 130,000 clones, roughly nine tenths seen once. Germline V gives CDR1 PRHDT, CDR2 FYEKMQ (reference sequence). V was pared by 5 bases and J by 4 bases, with 4 bases of the junction left unmatched. CDR3 length: 13 residues. The TCR originated in a female donor with multiple sclerosis, enrolled in a pregnancy study. The chain recombines TRBV13 with TRBJ2-7, with 8 nucleotides matching TRBD1. Source: peripheral blood, taken in the third trimester of pregnancy. The CDR3 region has the DNA TGTGCCAGCAGCCTCAGACAGGGGTACGAGCAGTACTTC. Translation: CASSLRQGYEQYF.